The 32 T cell receptor beta chains below were found in one sample sequenced in a study of identifying expanded T cells in peripheral blood. Only in-frame clones appear in the TCRdb table, and some are missing; sequencing was by immunoSEQ multiplex PCR. The table has approximately 56,000 clones, 65% to 90% seen once. Input material: blood. The receptor source for this set is a person aged 18 to 75 in good health.

The CDR3 protein is CASHAPGNSPLHF. The DNA for the CDR3 is TGTGCCAGCCATGCCCCAGGGAATTCACCCCTCCACTTT. The chain carries TRBV27 and TRBJ1-6, with a tentative D call TRBD1 (5 bases). V was clipped by 8 bases and J by 7 bases, with 12 bases between them. The V gene's germline CDR1 is MNHEY and CDR2 SMNVEV (reference sequence). There are 13 residues in the CDR3.

The chain uses TRBV21-1 and TRBJ2-1; the tabulated D call, TRBD2, remains unverified against the DNA. TRBV21-1 is a pseudogene segment. The CDR3 totals 14 residues. The CDR3 protein is CASSRGLADNEQFF. The CDR3 bases are TGTGCCAGCAGCAGGGGACTAGCGGACAATGAGCAGTTCTTC.

In regard to this clone: The junction and the germline gene differ at one end; a read error may be behind it. The J gene is TRBJ2-3, the V gene TRBV13, with TRBD2 identical over 11 bases. This CDR3 spans 15 amino acids. Germline V lookup: CDR1 PRHDT, CDR2 FYEKMQ (reference sequence). This CDR3 is CASSVAGGSTDTQYF. The CDR3 bases are TGCGCCAGCAGCGTAGCGGGGGGGAGCACAGATACGCAGTATTTT.

This clone was seen more than once but under ten times. The genes are TRBV5-1 and TRBJ1-3, with 7 bases aligning to TRBD1. V trimming: 3 bases; J trimming: 5 bases; junction bases outside the gene matches: 5. Germline V CDR1 and CDR2: SGHRS, YFSETQ. The CDR3 loop spans 14 amino acids. The CDR3 DNA sequence: TGCGCCAGCAGCTCTTCGACAGGGAGAAACACCATATATTTT. Amino acid sequence: CASSSSTGRNTIYF.

The chain carries TRBV5-1 and TRBJ1-2, with 8 bases fitting TRBD1. With 0 bases clipped from V and 6 bases from J, the junction kept 7 bases outside the gene matches. The CDR3 is 15 amino acids. Germline V gene lookup returns CDR1 SGHRS and CDR2 YFSETQ. The CDR3 DNA reads TGCGCCAGCAGCTTGGATCAGGGGGCGCGAAATGGCTACACCTTC. Encoded protein: CASSLDQGARNGYTF.

The J gene is TRBJ2-7, the V gene TRBV6-1; D gene unclear. Trimming removed 6 bases from V and 2 bases from J, with 11 bases in between. Germline assignment: CDR1 MNHNS and CDR2 SASEGT. This CDR3 comprises 13 residues. DNA for the CDR3: TGTGCCAGCAGCTTGCCCCCTACCTACGAGCAGTACTTC. As protein: CASSLPPTYEQYF.

This chain links TRBV5-4 with TRBJ2-3, with D unresolved. Per the germline V gene, CDR1 is SGHNT and CDR2 is YYREEE (reference sequence). V dropped 4 bases and J dropped 6 bases, with 12 bases sitting between them. This CDR3 spans 13 amino acids. The CDR3, as DNA: TGTGCCAGCAGCCCTGTGGGAAGGGATACGCAGTATTTT. Translated, it gives CASSPVGRDTQYF. Combining the CDR3 with reference TRBV5-4 and TRBJ2-3 gives the whole variable domain ETGVTQSPTHLIKTRGQQVTLRCSSQSGHNTVSWYQQALGQGPQFIFQYYREEENGRGNFPPRFSGLQFPNYSSELNVNALELDDSALYLCASSPVGRDTQYFGPGTRLTVL.

The V gene is TRBV14, the J gene TRBJ1-1, with D unresolved. Between the trimmed V and J ends, which lost 1 base and 3 bases, there was a span of 9 bases. Germline CDR1 and CDR2: SGHDN and FVKESK. The CDR3 totals 14 residues. The CDR3 bases are TGTGCCAGCAGCCAAGTTCTCTTAGACACTGAAGCTTTCTTT. It encodes CASSQVLLDTEAFF.

The chain uses TRBV5-1 and TRBJ2-5; D possibly corresponds to TRBD1 (7 bases). Germline CDR1 is SGHRS and CDR2 is YFSETQ. The V and J ends lost 4 bases and 7 bases respectively, with 20 bases between them. The CDR3 sequence is 15 residues long. CDR3 sequence (DNA): TGCGCCAGCAGCCTGGAGGGGGCGATGGGCGGGACCCAGTACTTC. Amino acids: CASSLEGAMGGTQYF.

The chain links TRBV6-1 to TRBJ1-1, with TRBD1 matching over 7 bases. CDR1 is MNHNS and CDR2 is SASEGT in the germline V gene. The CDR3 is 14 amino acids. With 7 bases clipped from V and 1 base from J, the junction kept 6 bases outside the gene matches. The CDR3 region is CASIQGTANTEAFF. As DNA, the CDR3 is TGTGCCAGCATTCAAGGGACAGCGAACACTGAAGCTTTCTTT.

This clone was observed a few times. The CDR3 reads CASLSPGANVLTF. Here the CDR3 DNA reads TGTGCCAGCTTGTCTCCTGGGGCCAACGTCCTGACTTTC. V gene TRBV25-1 combines with J gene TRBJ2-6; the D is unclear. CDR3 length: 13 amino acids. Germline values: CDR1 MGHDK, CDR2 SYGVNS. Trimming stripped 8 bases from V and 2 bases from J, with 7 bases between.

This chain links TRBV6-6 with TRBJ2-3; 7 bases agree with TRBD2. CDR1 is MNHNY, CDR2 SVGAGI, per germline (reference sequence). The V segment lost 4 bases and the J segment 0 bases; nucleotides outside the gene matches: 7. The CDR3 sequence is 16 residues long. The CDR3 reads CASSFYGRGSTDTQYF. In nucleotides, the CDR3 is TGTGCCAGCAGTTTTTATGGGCGGGGGAGCACAGATACGCAGTATTTT.

This rearrangement joins TRBV2 to TRBJ2-5, with TRBD2 identical over 10 bases. This CDR3 spans 15 amino acids. Germline CDR1 reads SNHLY; CDR2 reads FYNNEI. The trim removed 8 bases at V and 5 bases at J, leaving 11 bases unmatched. For the CDR3, the DNA is TGTGCCAGCGCTCCACTAGCGGGGTCTGGGGAGACCCAGTACTTC. The encoded protein is CASAPLAGSGETQYF.

The CDR3 sequence is CASSGRPWGQPQHF. The CDR3 bases are TGTGCCAGCTCGGGAAGGCCCTGGGGTCAGCCCCAGCATTTT. The chain recombines TRBV18 with TRBJ1-5; D gene unclear. From germline, CDR1 is KGHSH and CDR2 LQKENI. This CDR3 comprises 14 residues. The V and J ends lost 6 bases and 6 bases respectively, with 15 bases between them.

The gene calls are TRBV9 and TRBJ2-5; a weak D match, TRBD2 (7 bases). This CDR3 region has 13 residues. The germline gives CDR1 SGDLS, CDR2 YYNGEE. V was pared by 4 bases and J by 4 bases, with 11 bases between. The CDR3 region is CASSRGGRETQYF. The DNA of the CDR3 is TGTGCCAGCAGCCGCGGGGGCAGAGAGACCCAGTACTTC. Drawing the rest from reference TRBV9 and TRBJ2-5, the complete variable domain is DSGVTQTPKHLITATGQRVTLRCSPRSGDLSVYWYQQSLDQGLQFLIQYYNGEERAKGNILERFSAQQFPDLHSELNLSSLELGDSALYFCASSRGGRETQYFGPGTRLLVL.

The gene calls are TRBV13 and TRBJ1-1; D not certain. Trimming left V 2 bases short and J 9 bases short, with 19 bases between. The length of the CDR3 is 15 residues. Germline CDR1 PRHDT, CDR2 FYEKMQ (reference sequence). The CDR3 bases are TGTGCCAGCAGCTTACGAATAGGGTCCGGGAGTCAAGCTTTCTTT. This translates into CASSLRIGSGSQAFF.

This clone was picked up a small number of times. The rearrangement links TRBV5-4 to TRBJ2-3; D remains unclear. CDR1 and CDR2 from the germline V gene are SGHNT and YYREEE (reference sequence). The CDR3 sequence is 13 residues long. The germline V and J ends were trimmed by 2 bases and 4 bases, with 8 bases remaining between them. The CDR3 loop reads CASSFLGSDTQYF. The CDR3 region has the DNA TGTGCCAGCAGCTTCCTGGGCTCAGATACGCAGTATTTT.

V and J are TRBV18 and TRBJ2-5; 9 bases fit TRBD1. The CDR3 is 15 residues long. V shed 2 bases, J shed 4 bases, and the junction held 5 bases outside the gene matches. The V gene's germline CDR1 is KGHSH and CDR2 LQKENI. The chain's CDR3 is CASSPRTGDSETQYF. The CDR3 nucleotides read TGTGCCAGCTCACCAAGGACAGGGGATTCAGAGACCCAGTACTTC.

V gene TRBV5-1 combines with J gene TRBJ2-5; TRBD1 aligns across 7 bases. The length of the CDR3 is 13 residues. Germline assignment: CDR1 SGHRS and CDR2 YFSETQ. V lost 6 bases and J lost 2; bases outside the gene matches: 4. CDR3 residues: CASNSDRQETQYF. DNA of the CDR3: TGCGCCAGCAATTCGGACAGGCAAGAGACCCAGTACTTC. Supplemented by reference TRBV5-1 and TRBJ2-5, the full variable domain reads KAGVTQTPRYLIKTRGQQVTLSCSPISGHRSVSWYQQTPGQGLQFLFEYFSETQRNKGNFPGRFSGRQFSNSRSEMNVSTLELGDSALYLCASNSDRQETQYFGPGTRLLVL.

The chain joins TRBV7-2 to TRBJ1-3; 12 bases fit TRBD1. Germline lookup yields CDR1 SGHTA and CDR2 FQGNSA. CDR3 length: 17 residues. V lost 2 bases to trimming and J lost 5 bases; unmatched junction nucleotides: 7. In DNA, the CDR3 is TGTGCCAGCAGCTTATCCGGGACAGGGGGCGTAAGAAACACCATATATTTT. Protein product: CASSLSGTGGVRNTIYF.

The rearrangement uses TRBV7-9 and TRBJ2-1; D perhaps matches TRBD2 (5 bases). The CDR3 has 16 amino acids. Germline CDR1 is SEHNR and CDR2 is FQNEAQ (reference sequence). The V gene lost 2 bases and the J gene lost 4 bases, with 15 bases spanning the gap. CDR3 loop: CASSLQSGLGYNEQFF. The DNA for the CDR3 is TGTGCCAGCAGCTTACAGAGCGGATTGGGGTACAATGAGCAGTTCTTC.

The chain links TRBV4-2 to TRBJ2-5, with D possibly TRBD2 on 7 matching bases. Deletions cut 1 base from V and 3 bases from J, with 12 bases between. The CDR3 is made up of 15 amino acids. Germline V gene sequence: CDR1 LGHNA, CDR2 YNFKEQ. DNA of the CDR3: TGTGCCAGCAGCCAAGTTGGGGAGGGGGAAGAGACCCAGTACTTC. It encodes CASSQVGEGEETQYF.

In DNA form, the CDR3 reads TGTGCCAGCAGCTCGCCATCCAGGGGATCCAAAAACATTCAGTACTTC. Protein sequence: CASSSPSRGSKNIQYF. V gene TRBV5-4 combines with J gene TRBJ2-4, with D maybe TRBD1 (6 bases). Germline CDR1 is SGHNT and CDR2 is YYREEE (reference sequence). V was clipped by 3 bases and J by 2 bases, with 15 bases between them. The CDR3 covers 16 residues.

V usage is TRBV6-4 and J usage is TRBJ1-2; D ambiguous. The CDR3 consists of 12 residues. V dropped 6 bases and J dropped 6 bases, with 11 bases sitting between them. Germline CDR1 and CDR2: MRHNA and SNTAGT. CDR3 amino acids: CASSPEEDGYTF. CDR3 DNA: TGTGCCAGCAGCCCCGAGGAGGATGGCTACACCTTC.

The chain carries TRBV25-1 and TRBJ2-7, with 7 bases matching TRBD2. The CDR3 covers 13 residues. Germline CDR1 and CDR2: MGHDK and SYGVNS. The V and J ends lost 7 bases and 5 bases, in that order; junction bases with no gene match: 8. This CDR3 reads CASISGGRDEQYF. CDR3 coding DNA: TGTGCCAGCATATCGGGAGGTCGGGACGAGCAGTACTTC.

The chain uses TRBV6-5 and TRBJ2-5; D possibly uses TRBD1 or TRBD2 (5 bases each). Trimming stripped 5 bases from V and 4 bases from J, with 14 bases between. Germline CDR1 MNHEY, CDR2 SVGAGI. The CDR3 is 14 residues long. The CDR3 nucleotides are TGTGCCAGCAGTACTAGACAGCCCGGAGAGACCCAGTACTTC. It is translated as CASSTRQPGETQYF.

The count of this clone is one. The chain has TRBV4-1 and TRBJ2-3; D unresolved. Germline V CDR1 and CDR2: MGHRA, YSYEKL. With 1 base removed from V and 5 bases from J, the gap between germline ends came to 4 bases. The CDR3 has 12 amino acids. The chain's CDR3 is CASSQVGDTQYF. The CDR3 coding sequence is TGCGCCAGCAGCCAAGTCGGAGATACGCAGTATTTT.

This clone was counted between two and nine times. The V and J genes are TRBV5-4 and TRBJ2-5; possible D gene TRBD2, 5 bases. This CDR3 spans 13 amino acids. The germline gives CDR1 SGHNT, CDR2 YYREEE (reference sequence). Trimming pared 0 bases from V and 4 bases from J, leaving 7 bases between. The CDR3 DNA follows: TGTGCCAGCAGCTTGGGGGAGAGAGAGACCCAGTACTTC. Translating it yields CASSLGERETQYF.

The chain uses TRBV5-4 and TRBJ2-2; D not certain. The CDR3 extends over 15 amino acids. Trimming stripped 4 bases from V and 4 bases from J, with 14 bases between. CDR1 SGHNT and CDR2 YYREEE come from the germline V gene (reference sequence). The CDR3, as DNA: TGTGCCAGCAGCCGCACTTTGCAGGTCACCGGGGAGCTGTTTTTT. This translates into CASSRTLQVTGELFF.

V and J are TRBV15 and TRBJ2-1, with TRBD2 as a possible D gene (5 bases). This CDR3 comprises 16 residues. Between the trimmed V and J ends, which lost 3 bases and 6 bases, there was a span of 18 bases. Germline V gene sequence: CDR1 LNHNV, CDR2 YYDKDF (reference sequence). CDR3 sequence reads: CATSRDSGSRANEQFF. The CDR3 region has the DNA TGTGCCACCAGCAGGGATTCGGGGAGCCGGGCCAATGAGCAGTTCTTC.

In this sample, this clone turned up once. This chain joins TRBV4-3 and TRBJ2-2; no definite D call. The CDR3 covers 12 residues. Germline loops: CDR1 LGHNA, CDR2 YSLEER. Trimming took 4 bases from V and 7 from J, leaving 7 bases between them. CDR3 coding DNA: TGCGCCAGCAGCCGGGCTAACGGGGAGCTGTTTTTT. The encoded protein is CASSRANGELFF.

This chain connects TRBV5-4 to TRBJ2-2; 11 bases agree with TRBD1. The CDR3 runs 15 residues. CDR1 and CDR2 from the germline V gene are SGHNT and YYREEE (reference sequence). The V gene end was trimmed by 3 bases and the J gene end by 6 bases; junction bases not matched to a gene: 4. The CDR3 here is CASSSGDRGSGELFF. As DNA, the CDR3 is TGTGCCAGCAGCTCGGGGGACAGGGGGTCCGGGGAGCTGTTTTTT. The full variable domain, completed using reference TRBV5-4 and TRBJ2-2, is ETGVTQSPTHLIKTRGQQVTLRCSSQSGHNTVSWYQQALGQGPQFIFQYYREEENGRGNFPPRFSGLQFPNYSSELNVNALELDDSALYLCASSSGDRGSGELFFGEGSRLTVL.